The TCR beta chain described here comes from a study of T cells in Graves' hyperthyroidism and ophthalmopathy. CDR1 and CDR2 from the germline V gene are MNHNS and SASEGT. This CDR3 comprises 15 residues. V was shortened by 6 bases and J by 3 bases, with 14 bases between the two germline ends. The diagnostic basis comprised clinical symptoms, serum thyroxine and TRAb, thyroid ultrasound and orbital computed tomography. The table lists this clonotype with a few counts. Using RNA transcripts as the source, TCR beta CDR3 regions were amplified. First-round RT-PCR with HTBI primers amplified the TCR CDR3 region. Each CDR3 protein is one row after TCRdb ran MiXCR on the multiplex PCR reads. Among fewer than 800,000 distinct CDR3 sequences, roughly 17% were seen once, and the ten largest hold around 7.7%.

The TCR was taken from a man between 18 and 35 years old with Graves' hyperthyroidism. Input material: blood. V gene TRBV6-1 combines with J gene TRBJ2-2; D is tentatively TRBD1 or TRBD2 (7 bases each). CDR3 protein: CASRGEGADTGELFF. CDR3 bases: TGTGCCAGCAGGGGGGAGGGGGCGGACACCGGGGAGCTGTTTTTT.